What follows describes a single TCR beta chain. What it binds is not known. TCR alpha and beta CDR3 regions were amplified from RNA using iRepertoire nested multiplex PCR. TCRdb processed the multiplex PCR reads anew with MiXCR; each CDR3 protein has one entry. The table shows 100,000 to 150,000 distinct CDR3 sequences, with around 25% occurring only once. The data originate from a study of glioma-infiltrating T cells. Germline assignment: CDR1 SGHVT and CDR2 SQSDAQ. The CDR3 covers 16 residues. V lost 5 bases, J lost 4 bases, and 10 bases stayed unmatched. Study-level results: Gliomas, especially low-grade, showed above-expected tissue-blood divergence; non-neoplastic patients showed below.

The chain links TRBV7-4 to TRBJ1-5; TRBD1 aligns across 8 bases. The sequence derives from a human donor with low-grade glioma or glioblastoma, undergoing nonglioma brain surgery, or in good health (not recorded which). The source material was glioma tissue, nonneoplastic brain tissue, or PBMCs (not recorded which). CDR3 sequence reads: CASSRGQGGDNQPQHF. The CDR3 nucleotides read TGTGCCAGCAGCCGCGGACAGGGTGGAGATAATCAGCCCCAGCATTTT.